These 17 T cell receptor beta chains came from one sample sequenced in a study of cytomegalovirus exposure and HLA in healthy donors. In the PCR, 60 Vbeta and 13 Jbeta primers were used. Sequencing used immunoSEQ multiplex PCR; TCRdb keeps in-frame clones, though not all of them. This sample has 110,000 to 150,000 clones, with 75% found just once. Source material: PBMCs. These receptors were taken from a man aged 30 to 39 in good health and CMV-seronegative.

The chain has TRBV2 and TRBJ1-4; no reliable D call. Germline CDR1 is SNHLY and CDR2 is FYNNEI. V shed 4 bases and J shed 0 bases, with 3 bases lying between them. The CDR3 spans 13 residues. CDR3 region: CASSASTNEKLFF. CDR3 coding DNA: TGTGCCAGCAGTGCCTCAACTAATGAAAAACTGTTTTTT.

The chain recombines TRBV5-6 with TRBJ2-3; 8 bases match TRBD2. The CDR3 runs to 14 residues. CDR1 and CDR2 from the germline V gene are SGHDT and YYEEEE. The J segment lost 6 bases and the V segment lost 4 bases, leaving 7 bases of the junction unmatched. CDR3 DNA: TGTGCCAGCAGCACCAGCGGGGGAAGGGATACGCAGTATTTT. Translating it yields CASSTSGGRDTQYF.

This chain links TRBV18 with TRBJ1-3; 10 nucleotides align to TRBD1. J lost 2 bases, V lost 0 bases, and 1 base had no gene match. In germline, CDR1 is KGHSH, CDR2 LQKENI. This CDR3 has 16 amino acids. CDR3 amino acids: CASSPPGQGTGNTIYF. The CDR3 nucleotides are TGTGCCAGCTCACCACCGGGACAGGGGACTGGAAACACCATATATTTT. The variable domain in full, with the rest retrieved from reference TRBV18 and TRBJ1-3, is NAGVMQNPRHLVRRRGQEARLRCSPMKGHSHVYWYRQLPEEGLKFMVYLQKENIIDESGMPKERFSAEFPKEGPSILRIQQVVRGDSAAYFCASSPPGQGTGNTIYFGEGSWLTVV.

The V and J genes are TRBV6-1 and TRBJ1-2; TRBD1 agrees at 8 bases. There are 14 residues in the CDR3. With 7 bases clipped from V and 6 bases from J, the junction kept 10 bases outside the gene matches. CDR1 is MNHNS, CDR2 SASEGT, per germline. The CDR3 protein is CASNQPDRVDGYTF. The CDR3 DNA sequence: TGTGCCAGCAACCAACCGGACAGGGTCGATGGCTACACCTTC.

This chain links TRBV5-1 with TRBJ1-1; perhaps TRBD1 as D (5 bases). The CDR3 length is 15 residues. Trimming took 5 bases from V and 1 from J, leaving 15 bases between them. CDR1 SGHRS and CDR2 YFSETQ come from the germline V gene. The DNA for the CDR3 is TGCGCCAGCAGGGCCGGAGGGGTCCGGAACACTGAAGCTTTCTTT. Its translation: CASRAGGVRNTEAFF.

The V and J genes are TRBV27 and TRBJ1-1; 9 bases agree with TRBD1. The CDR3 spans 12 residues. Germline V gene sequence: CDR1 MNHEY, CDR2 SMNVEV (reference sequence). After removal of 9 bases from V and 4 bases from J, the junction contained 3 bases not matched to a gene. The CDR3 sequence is CARGTGSTEAFF. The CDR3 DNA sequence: TGTGCCAGGGGGACAGGGAGCACTGAAGCTTTCTTT.

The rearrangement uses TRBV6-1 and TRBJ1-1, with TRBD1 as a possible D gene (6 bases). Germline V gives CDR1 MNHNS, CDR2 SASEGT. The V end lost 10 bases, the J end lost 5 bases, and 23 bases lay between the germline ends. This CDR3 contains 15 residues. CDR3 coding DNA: TGTGCCACTTCCCTCAAACAGGGAAGGGGGACTGAAGCTTTCTTT. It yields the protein CATSLKQGRGTEAFF.

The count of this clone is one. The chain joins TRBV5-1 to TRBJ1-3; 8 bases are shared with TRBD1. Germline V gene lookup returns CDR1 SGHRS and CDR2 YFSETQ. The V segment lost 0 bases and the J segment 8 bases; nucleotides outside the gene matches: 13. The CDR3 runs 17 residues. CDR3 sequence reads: CASSLVRGRTVGDTIYF. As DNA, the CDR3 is TGCGCCAGCAGCTTGGTCAGGGGGCGCACGGTAGGAGACACCATATATTTT.

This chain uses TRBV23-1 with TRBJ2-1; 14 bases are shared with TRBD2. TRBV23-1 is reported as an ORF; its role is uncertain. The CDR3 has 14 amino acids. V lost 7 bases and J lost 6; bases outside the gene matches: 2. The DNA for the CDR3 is TGCGCCAGCACGACTAGCGGGAGGGGCAATGAGCAGTTCTTC. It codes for CASTTSGRGNEQFF.

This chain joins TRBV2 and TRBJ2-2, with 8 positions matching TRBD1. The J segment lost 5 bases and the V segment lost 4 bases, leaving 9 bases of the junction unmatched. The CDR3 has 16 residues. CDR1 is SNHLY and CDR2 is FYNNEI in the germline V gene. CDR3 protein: CASSARTGIGTGELFF. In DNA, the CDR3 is TGTGCCAGCAGTGCACGGACAGGGATAGGAACCGGGGAGCTGTTTTTT.

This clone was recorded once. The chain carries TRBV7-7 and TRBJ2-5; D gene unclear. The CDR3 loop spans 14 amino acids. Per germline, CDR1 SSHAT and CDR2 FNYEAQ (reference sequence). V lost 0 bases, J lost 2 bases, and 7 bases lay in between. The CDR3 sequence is CASSLAPFQETQYF. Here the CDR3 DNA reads TGTGCCAGCAGCTTAGCCCCCTTTCAAGAGACCCAGTACTTC.

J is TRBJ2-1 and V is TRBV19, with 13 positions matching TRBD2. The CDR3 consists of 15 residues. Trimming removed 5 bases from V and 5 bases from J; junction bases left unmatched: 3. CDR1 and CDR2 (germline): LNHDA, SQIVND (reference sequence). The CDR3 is CASSRTSGSHNEQFF. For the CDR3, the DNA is TGTGCCAGTAGTCGGACTAGCGGGAGTCACAATGAGCAGTTCTTC.

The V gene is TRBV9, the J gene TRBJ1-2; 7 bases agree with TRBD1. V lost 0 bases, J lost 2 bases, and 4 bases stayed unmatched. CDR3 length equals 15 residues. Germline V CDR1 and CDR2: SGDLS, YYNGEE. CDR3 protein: CASSVDPGQNYGYTF. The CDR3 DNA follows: TGTGCCAGCAGCGTAGACCCGGGACAGAACTATGGCTACACCTTC.

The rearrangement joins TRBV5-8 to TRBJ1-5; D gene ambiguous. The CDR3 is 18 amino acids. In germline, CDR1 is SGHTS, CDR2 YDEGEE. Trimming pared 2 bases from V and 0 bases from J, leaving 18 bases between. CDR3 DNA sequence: TGTGCCAGCAGCTTAGGTCCAGTGGAGGGCTATAGCAATCAGCCCCAGCATTTT. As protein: CASSLGPVEGYSNQPQHF.

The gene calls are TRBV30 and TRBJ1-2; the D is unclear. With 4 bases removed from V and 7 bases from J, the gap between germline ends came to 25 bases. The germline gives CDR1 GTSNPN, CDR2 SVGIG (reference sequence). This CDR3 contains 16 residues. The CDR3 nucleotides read TGTGCCTGGAACCGATACCGGACTCTTCAGGAGGGTGGCTACACCTTC. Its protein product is CAWNRYRTLQEGGYTF.

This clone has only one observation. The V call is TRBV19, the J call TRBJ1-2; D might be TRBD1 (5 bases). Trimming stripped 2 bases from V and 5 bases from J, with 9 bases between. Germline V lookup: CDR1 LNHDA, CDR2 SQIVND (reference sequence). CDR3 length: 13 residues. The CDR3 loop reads CASSITGEYGYTF. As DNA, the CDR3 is TGTGCCAGTAGTATAACGGGGGAATATGGCTACACCTTC.

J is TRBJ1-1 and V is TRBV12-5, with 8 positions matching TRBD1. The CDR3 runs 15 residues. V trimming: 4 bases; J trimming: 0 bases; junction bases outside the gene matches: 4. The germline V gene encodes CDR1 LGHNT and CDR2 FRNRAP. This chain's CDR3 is CASGSGQGLNTEAFF. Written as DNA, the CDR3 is TGTGCTAGTGGTTCCGGACAGGGACTGAACACTGAAGCTTTCTTT.